This T cell receptor beta chain stems from a study of OX40 agonist ivuxolimab in advanced cancers. Study-level results: Some nonresponders likewise displayed low normalized T-cell clonal expansion. Fewer expanded clones were found on average in CD4+ than in CD8+ T cells. Individuals who were partial responders at 0.1-3.0 mg/kg had clonal expansion that ranked among the lowest.

Clones were sequenced by immunoSEQ multiplex PCR, and TCRdb holds only the in-frame ones, with some missing. Among some 50,000 clones listed, about 81% were seen once. Blood specimens came from baseline, cycle 4 day 1, and cycle 7 day 1. As to this clone: Its specificity is not known.

Germline V gene sequence: CDR1 SGDLS, CDR2 YYNGEE. This CDR3 contains 15 residues. J was trimmed by 6 bases and V by 2 bases; bases with no gene match: 9. This clonotype was sampled from an adult with an advanced solid tumor such as melanoma, head and neck, liver or kidney cancer. This rearrangement joins TRBV9 to TRBJ2-3; TRBD1 matches 7 bases. The sample in question was CD4+ or CD8+ T cells sorted from blood, obtained in a trial of the OX40 agonist ivuxolimab. The CDR3: CASSVGSDRADTQYF. CDR3 in DNA: TGTGCCAGCAGCGTGGGGAGTGACAGGGCCGATACGCAGTATTTT.